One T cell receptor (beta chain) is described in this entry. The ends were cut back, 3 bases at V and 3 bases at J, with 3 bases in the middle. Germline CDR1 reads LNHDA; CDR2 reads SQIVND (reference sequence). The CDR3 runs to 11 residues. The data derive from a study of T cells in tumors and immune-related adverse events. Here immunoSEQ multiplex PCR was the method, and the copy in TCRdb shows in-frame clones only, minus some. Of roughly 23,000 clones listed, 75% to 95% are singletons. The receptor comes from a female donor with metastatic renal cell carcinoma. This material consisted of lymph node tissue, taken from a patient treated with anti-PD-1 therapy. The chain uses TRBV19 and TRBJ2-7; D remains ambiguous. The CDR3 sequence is CASSIGYEQYF. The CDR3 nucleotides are TGTGCCAGTAGTATCGGCTACGAGCAGTACTTC. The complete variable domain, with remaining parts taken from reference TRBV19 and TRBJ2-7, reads DGGITQSPKYLFRKEGQNVTLSCEQNLNHDAMYWYRQDPGQGLRLIYYSQIVNDFQKGDIAEGYSVSREKKESFPLTVTSAQKNPTAFYLCASSIGYEQYFGPGTRLTVT.